Presented here are 27 T cell receptor beta chains from one specimen sequenced in a study of OX40 agonist ivuxolimab in advanced cancers. Measured with immunoSEQ multiplex PCR; TCRdb has only the in-frame clones, and not every one. The data show about 76,000 clones, roughly 86% seen once. The source was CD4+ or CD8+ T cells sorted from blood, collected in a trial of the OX40 agonist ivuxolimab. Receptors were obtained from an adult with an advanced solid tumor such as melanoma, head and neck, liver or kidney cancer.

About this clone: At one of its ends the junction is not consistent with the germline gene, which may arise from a read error. The chain is built from TRBV13 and TRBJ1-1; D is ambiguous. CDR3 size: 9 residues. Germline loops: CDR1 PRHDT, CDR2 FYEKMQ (reference sequence). The CDR3 loop reads CASSLEEIF. The CDR3 region has the DNA TGTGCCAGCAGCTTAGAGGAGATCTTT.

The chain uses TRBV5-1 and TRBJ1-1, with 11 bases aligning to TRBD1. The CDR3 totals 15 residues. The V segment lost 6 bases and the J segment 4 bases; nucleotides outside the gene matches: 8. Germline V lookup: CDR1 SGHRS, CDR2 YFSETQ. The CDR3 sequence is CASMLGTGGGTEAFF. The CDR3 region has the DNA TGCGCCAGCATGCTAGGGACAGGGGGAGGCACTGAAGCTTTCTTT.

The chain carries TRBV28 and TRBJ2-4, with D tentatively TRBD1 (6 bases). The CDR3 totals 17 residues. V lost 6 bases to trimming and J lost 0 bases, with 18 bases between them. CDR1 MDHEN and CDR2 SYDVKM come from the germline V gene. CDR3 nucleotides: TGTGCCAGCAGCAGGTATGGGACACCACGAGCCAAAAACATTCAGTACTTC. As protein: CASSRYGTPRAKNIQYF. The full variable domain, with the rest looked up from reference TRBV28 and TRBJ2-4, is DVKVTQSSRYLVKRTGEKVFLECVQDMDHENMFWYRQDPGLGLRLIYFSYDVKMKEKGDIPEGYSVSREKKERFSLILESASTNQTSMYLCASSRYGTPRAKNIQYFGAGTRLSVL.

The chain recombines TRBV19 with TRBJ2-2, with TRBD1 matching over 7 bases. With V trimmed by 6 bases and J by 6 bases, 7 bases remained unmatched. Germline V gene lookup returns CDR1 LNHDA and CDR2 SQIVND (reference sequence). The CDR3 is 14 amino acids. The CDR3 here is CASRKTGWSGELFF. For the CDR3, the DNA is TGTGCCAGTAGAAAGACAGGGTGGTCCGGGGAGCTGTTTTTT.

This rearrangement joins TRBV7-6 to TRBJ2-1; no clear D. The germline V gene has CDR1 SGHVS and CDR2 FNYEAQ. The CDR3 has 15 residues. Trimming pared 5 bases from V and 7 bases from J, leaving 18 bases between. DNA for the CDR3: TGTGCCAGCAGCCGATCCGGGCCATTGGGGAATGAGCAGTTCTTC. Translated: CASSRSGPLGNEQFF.

The V gene is TRBV18, the J gene TRBJ2-3; 10 nucleotides agree with TRBD1. In germline, CDR1 is KGHSH, CDR2 LQKENI. V lost 6 bases, J lost 6 bases, and 12 bases stayed unmatched. CDR3 size: 16 residues. CDR3 coding DNA: TGTGCCAGCTCCCTACAGGGGACAGGGGCAGCGGATACGCAGTATTTT. Translated: CASSLQGTGAADTQYF.

The rearrangement joins TRBV7-9 to TRBJ2-5; 12 bases are a match to TRBD1. The J call may be wrong; the DNA end is better matched by TRBJ2-7. The CDR3 runs to 17 residues. Germline V gives CDR1 SEHNR, CDR2 FQNEAQ (reference sequence). CDR3 DNA: TGTGCCAGCAGCCCGGGGACAGGGGGCCAAAGCTCCTACGAGCAGTACTTC. The encoded protein is CASSPGTGGQSSYEQYF.

This clone was seen a handful of times. The chain links TRBV6-1 to TRBJ1-5, with D possibly matching TRBD1 (5 bases). The CDR3 is 14 amino acids. Trimming stripped 6 bases from V and 9 bases from J, with 18 bases between. Germline loops: CDR1 MNHNS, CDR2 SASEGT. The CDR3 reads CASSSGTEGRPQHF. CDR3 DNA: TGTGCCAGCAGCTCCGGGACCGAGGGTAGGCCCCAGCATTTT.

V gene TRBV5-6 combines with J gene TRBJ1-1; no clear D. Germline values: CDR1 SGHDT, CDR2 YYEEEE. This CDR3 contains 13 residues. The germline V and J ends were trimmed by 2 bases and 1 base, with 6 bases remaining between them. CDR3 residues: CASSLRPNTEAFF. The CDR3 bases are TGTGCCAGCAGCTTACGGCCGAACACTGAAGCTTTCTTT.

This clone occurred a few times. The rearrangement links TRBV12-5 to TRBJ1-6; the D is unclear. Trimming stripped 2 bases from V and 5 bases from J, with 7 bases between. There are 14 residues in the CDR3. CDR1 is LGHNT, CDR2 FRNRAP, per germline. In nucleotides, the CDR3 is TGTGCTAGTGGTTTGAAGGGTGATAATTCACCCCTCCACTTT. Protein product: CASGLKGDNSPLHF.

The chain joins TRBV5-4 to TRBJ2-7; weak D call: TRBD1 (8 bases). Deletions cut 4 bases from V and 5 bases from J, with 16 bases between. The germline V gene encodes CDR1 SGHNT and CDR2 YYREEE (reference sequence). CDR3 size: 14 residues. Written as DNA, the CDR3 is TGTGCCAGCAGCCCCCGACAGGGGAGGGACGAGCAGTACTTC. This translates into CASSPRQGRDEQYF.

The J gene is TRBJ1-5, the V gene TRBV19; 7 bases agree with TRBD1. The CDR3 loop spans 13 amino acids. Germline values: CDR1 LNHDA, CDR2 SQIVND (reference sequence). With 9 bases clipped from V and 6 bases from J, the junction kept 8 bases outside the gene matches. The CDR3 sequence: CASRDRDFQPQHF. The CDR3 DNA sequence: TGTGCCAGCCGGGACAGAGATTTTCAGCCCCAGCATTTT.

V usage is TRBV7-2 and J usage is TRBJ2-1, with a tentative D call TRBD2 (5 bases). The CDR3 loop spans 15 amino acids. The V gene lost 0 bases and the J gene lost 3 bases, with 9 bases spanning the gap. CDR1 and CDR2 (germline): SGHTA, FQGNSA. CDR3 DNA: TGTGCCAGCAGCTTAGCCGGGGTGGGCTACAATGAGCAGTTCTTC. It is translated as CASSLAGVGYNEQFF.

This chain uses TRBV6-5 with TRBJ2-3, with TRBD1 identical over 8 bases. The CDR3 has 16 amino acids. Germline V gives CDR1 MNHEY, CDR2 SVGAGI. Trimming took 2 bases from V and 5 from J; bases not matched to a gene: 9. In DNA, the CDR3 is TGTGCCAGCAGTTACGCCGAGCAGGGGGCTTTAGATACGCAGTATTTT. Translated, it gives CASSYAEQGALDTQYF.

The CDR3 region is CASSTRTGGSGEQFF. The CDR3, as DNA: TGTGCCAGCAGCACCCGGACAGGGGGGTCGGGTGAGCAGTTCTTC. This chain uses TRBV7-6 with TRBJ2-1; 10 bases fit TRBD1. J lost 9 bases, V lost 5 bases, and 10 bases had no gene match. The CDR3 runs to 15 residues. CDR1 SGHVS and CDR2 FNYEAQ come from the germline V gene.

This clone was counted a single time. J is TRBJ1-2 and V is TRBV6-5; D ambiguous. In germline, CDR1 is MNHEY, CDR2 SVGAGI. V was cut by 0 bases and J by 6 bases, with 5 bases left in between. The CDR3 totals 12 residues. Written as DNA, the CDR3 is TGTGCCAGCAGTTACTCCACGGATGGCTACACCTTC. This gives the protein CASSYSTDGYTF.

The chain recombines TRBV18 with TRBJ1-3; D remains unclear. This CDR3 has 15 residues. Trimming stripped 3 bases from V and 0 bases from J, with 9 bases between. Germline lookup yields CDR1 KGHSH and CDR2 LQKENI. CDR3 bases: TGTGCCAGCTCACCGCGCGGAGGCTCTGGAAACACCATATATTTT. Amino acid sequence: CASSPRGGSGNTIYF.

This clone was found a few times. The chain links TRBV19 to TRBJ1-6; D remains unclear. Trimming stripped 7 bases from V and 8 bases from J, with 9 bases between. The CDR3 loop spans 12 amino acids. Germline CDR1 LNHDA, CDR2 SQIVND (reference sequence). The CDR3 nucleotides read TGTGCCAGTAAAGAGGGCGATTCACCCCTCCACTTT. Protein sequence: CASKEGDSPLHF.

The gene calls are TRBV2 and TRBJ1-2; TRBD1 matches at 7 bases. V trimming: 11 bases; J trimming: 2 bases; junction bases outside the gene matches: 8. CDR3 length equals 13 residues. From germline, CDR1 is SNHLY and CDR2 FYNNEI. In DNA, the CDR3 is TGTGCCGGAAAGACAGGGATCAACTATGGCTACACCTTC. Its protein is CAGKTGINYGYTF.

The chain combines TRBV19 with TRBJ2-3; 7 positions agree with TRBD2. V was clipped by 3 bases and J by 0 bases; unmatched bases: 9. Germline CDR1 LNHDA, CDR2 SQIVND (reference sequence). The CDR3 runs to 17 residues. CDR3 protein: CASSITGGGDSTDTQYF. For the CDR3, the DNA is TGTGCCAGTAGTATCACCGGCGGGGGAGACAGCACAGATACGCAGTATTTT.

The V and J genes are TRBV19 and TRBJ2-5, with 10 bases matching TRBD2. The germline CDR1 and CDR2 sequences are LNHDA and SQIVND (reference sequence). The CDR3 is 15 residues long. V lost 7 bases and J lost 4; bases outside the gene matches: 9. DNA of the CDR3: TGTGCCAGTACCGTAAGCGGGGGGGCCTCAGAGACCCAGTACTTC. Translated, it gives CASTVSGGASETQYF.

The V call is TRBV18, the J call TRBJ2-3; TRBD1 agrees at 10 bases. Germline V CDR1 and CDR2: KGHSH, LQKENI. V shed 4 bases, J shed 4 bases, and the junction held 5 bases outside the gene matches. This CDR3 is 15 amino acids long. This CDR3 reads CASSRDRGLSDTQYF. For the CDR3, the DNA is TGTGCCAGCTCACGCGACAGGGGGCTGTCAGATACGCAGTATTTT.

CDR3 bases: TGTGCCAGCAGCCAAGTAGGGACAGATAATTCACCCCTCCACTTT. This gives the protein CASSQVGTDNSPLHF. This rearrangement joins TRBV4-2 to TRBJ1-6; 7 bases agree with TRBD1. This CDR3 spans 15 amino acids. V gave up 1 base and J gave up 5 bases; unmatched junction bases: 2. CDR1 and CDR2 (germline): LGHNA, YNFKEQ.

The V gene is TRBV7-6, the J gene TRBJ1-6; TRBD1 might be the D (5 bases). The germline CDR1 and CDR2 sequences are SGHVS and FNYEAQ. Trimming removed 4 bases from V and 10 bases from J, with 14 bases in between. This CDR3 has 14 residues. The CDR3 reads CASSSSMGDSPLHF. In DNA form, the CDR3 reads TGTGCCAGCAGCTCCTCGATGGGGGACTCACCCCTCCACTTT.

The chain recombines TRBV7-2 with TRBJ2-5; perhaps TRBD1 as D (5 bases). The germline V gene encodes CDR1 SGHTA and CDR2 FQGNSA. The CDR3 runs 15 residues. Deletions cut 1 base from V and 1 base from J, with 10 bases between. The CDR3: CASSLVGRGQETQYF. CDR3 in DNA: TGTGCCAGCAGCTTAGTGGGTAGGGGCCAAGAGACCCAGTACTTC. Based on the CDR3 plus reference TRBV7-2 and TRBJ2-5, the full variable domain is GAGVSQSPSNKVTEKGKDVELRCDPISGHTALYWYRQSLGQGLEFLIYFQGNSAPDKSGLPSDRFSAERTGGSVSTLTIQRTQQEDSAVYLCASSLVGRGQETQYFGPGTRLLVL.

This chain connects TRBV7-3 to TRBJ1-6; D is unresolved. V dropped 1 base and J dropped 3 bases, with 7 bases sitting between them. CDR3 length: 15 amino acids. Germline lookup yields CDR1 SGHTA and CDR2 FQGTGA. The CDR3 protein is CASSLSRDYNSPLHF. The CDR3 DNA sequence: TGTGCCAGCAGCTTAAGTAGGGACTATAATTCACCCCTCCACTTT.

This rearrangement joins TRBV6-5 to TRBJ1-5, with 8 bases matching TRBD1. V trimming: 6 bases; J trimming: 0 bases; junction bases outside the gene matches: 4. From germline, CDR1 is MNHEY and CDR2 SVGAGI. This CDR3 has 15 amino acids. The CDR3 loop reads CASSRGQDSNQPQHF. The CDR3 bases are TGTGCCAGCAGCCGGGGACAGGATAGCAATCAGCCCCAGCATTTT.